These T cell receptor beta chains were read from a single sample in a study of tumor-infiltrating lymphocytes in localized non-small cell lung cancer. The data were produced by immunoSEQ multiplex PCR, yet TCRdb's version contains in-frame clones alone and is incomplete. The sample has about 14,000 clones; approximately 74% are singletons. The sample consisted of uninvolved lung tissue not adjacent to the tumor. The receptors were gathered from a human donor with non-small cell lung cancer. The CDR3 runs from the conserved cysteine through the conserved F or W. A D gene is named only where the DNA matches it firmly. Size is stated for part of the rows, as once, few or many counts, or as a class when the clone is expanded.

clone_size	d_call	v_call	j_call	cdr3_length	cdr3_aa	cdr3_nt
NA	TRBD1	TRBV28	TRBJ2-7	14	CASTPGQPPFEQYF	TGTGCCAGTACTCCGGGACAGCCACCTTTCGAGCAGTACTTC
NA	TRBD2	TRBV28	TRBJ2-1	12	CASRLQRGEQFF	TGTGCCAGCAGGTTACAGCGGGGTGAGCAGTTCTTC
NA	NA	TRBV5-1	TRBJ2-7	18	CASSLGGAGGGNSYEQYF	TGCGCCAGCAGCTTGGGAGGCGCTGGAGGCGGGAACTCCTACGAGCAGTACTTC
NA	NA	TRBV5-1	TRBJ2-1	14	CASASGDRPSEQFF	TGCGCCAGCGCTTCTGGGGATCGTCCTAGTGAGCAGTTCTTC
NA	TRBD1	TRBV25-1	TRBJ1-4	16	CASSEYADRGRGKLFF	TGTGCCAGCAGTGAATACGCCGACAGGGGGCGAGGAAAACTGTTTTTT
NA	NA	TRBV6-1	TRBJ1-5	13	CASSEDVLRPQHF	TGTGCCAGCAGTGAAGATGTCCTTCGGCCCCAGCATTTT
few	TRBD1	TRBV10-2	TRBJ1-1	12	CASSEPTGEAFF	TGCGCCAGCAGTGAACCGACAGGGGAAGCTTTCTTT
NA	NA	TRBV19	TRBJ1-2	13	CASSIRDTDGYTF	TGTGCCAGTAGTATAAGGGACACGGACGGCTACACCTTC
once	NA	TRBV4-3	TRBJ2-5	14	CASSQGQSGETQYF	TGCGCCAGCAGCCAAGGACAGAGTGGAGAGACCCAGTACTTC
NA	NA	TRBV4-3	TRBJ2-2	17	CASSQGISRGNTGELFF	TGCGCCAGCAGCCAAGGGATCTCCCGGGGAAACACCGGGGAGCTGTTTTTT